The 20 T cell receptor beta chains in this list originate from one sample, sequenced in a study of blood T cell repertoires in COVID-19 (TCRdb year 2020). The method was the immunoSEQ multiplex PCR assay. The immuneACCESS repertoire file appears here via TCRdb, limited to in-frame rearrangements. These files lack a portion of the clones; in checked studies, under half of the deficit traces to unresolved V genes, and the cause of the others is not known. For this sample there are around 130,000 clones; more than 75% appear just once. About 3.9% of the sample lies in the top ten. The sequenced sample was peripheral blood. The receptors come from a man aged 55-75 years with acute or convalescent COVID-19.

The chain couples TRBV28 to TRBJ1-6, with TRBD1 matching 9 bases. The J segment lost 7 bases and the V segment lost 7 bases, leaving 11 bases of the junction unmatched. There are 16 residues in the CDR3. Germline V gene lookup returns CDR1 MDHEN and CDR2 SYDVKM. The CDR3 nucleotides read TGTGCCAGCACCACGCCCTTAGGGACAGGGAATTCACCCCTCCACTTT. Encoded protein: CASTTPLGTGNSPLHF.

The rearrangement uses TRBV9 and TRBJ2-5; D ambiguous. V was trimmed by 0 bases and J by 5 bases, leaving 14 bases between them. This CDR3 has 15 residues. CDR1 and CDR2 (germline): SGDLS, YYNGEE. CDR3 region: CASSVGLREAETQYF. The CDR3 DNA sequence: TGTGCCAGCAGCGTAGGGTTGCGTGAGGCGGAGACCCAGTACTTC.

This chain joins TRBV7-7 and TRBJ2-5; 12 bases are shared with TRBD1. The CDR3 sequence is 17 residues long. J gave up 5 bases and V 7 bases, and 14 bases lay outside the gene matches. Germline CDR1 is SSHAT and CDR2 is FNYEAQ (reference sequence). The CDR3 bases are TGTGCCAGCACCTTTGGGGCCGGGACAGGGGGCAGGGAGACCCAGTACTTC. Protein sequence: CASTFGAGTGGRETQYF.

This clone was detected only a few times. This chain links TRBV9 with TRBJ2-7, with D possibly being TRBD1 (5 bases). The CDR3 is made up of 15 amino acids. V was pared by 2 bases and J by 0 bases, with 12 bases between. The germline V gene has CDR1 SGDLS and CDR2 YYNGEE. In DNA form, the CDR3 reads TGTGCCAGCAGCGTTGGTGGGGCCTACTCCTACGAGCAGTACTTC. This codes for CASSVGGAYSYEQYF.

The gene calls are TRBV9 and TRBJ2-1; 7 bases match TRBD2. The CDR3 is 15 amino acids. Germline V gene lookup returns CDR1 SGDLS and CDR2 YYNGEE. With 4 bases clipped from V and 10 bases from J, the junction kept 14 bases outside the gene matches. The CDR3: CASSTSGTTQEEQFF. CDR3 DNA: TGTGCCAGCAGCACTTCGGGGACTACCCAAGAAGAGCAGTTCTTC.

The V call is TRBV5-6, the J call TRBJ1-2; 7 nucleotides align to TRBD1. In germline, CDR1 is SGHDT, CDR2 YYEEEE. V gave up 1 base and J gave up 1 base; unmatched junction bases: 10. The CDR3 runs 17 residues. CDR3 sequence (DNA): TGTGCCAGCAGCTTGAGTGCGAGGGGGCCCTATAACTATGGCTACACCTTC. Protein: CASSLSARGPYNYGYTF.

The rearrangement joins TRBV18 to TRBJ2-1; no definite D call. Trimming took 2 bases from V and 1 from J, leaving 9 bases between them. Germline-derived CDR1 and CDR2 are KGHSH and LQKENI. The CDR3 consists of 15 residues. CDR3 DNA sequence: TGTGCCAGCTCACCAAGGCAGGATTCCTACAATGAGCAGTTCTTC. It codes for CASSPRQDSYNEQFF.

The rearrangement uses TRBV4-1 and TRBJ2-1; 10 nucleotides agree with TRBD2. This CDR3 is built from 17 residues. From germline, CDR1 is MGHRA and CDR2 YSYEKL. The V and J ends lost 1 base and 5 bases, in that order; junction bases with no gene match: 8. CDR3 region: CASSQAPGLAVDNEQFF. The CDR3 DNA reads TGCGCCAGCAGCCAAGCCCCTGGACTAGCGGTTGACAATGAGCAGTTCTTC.

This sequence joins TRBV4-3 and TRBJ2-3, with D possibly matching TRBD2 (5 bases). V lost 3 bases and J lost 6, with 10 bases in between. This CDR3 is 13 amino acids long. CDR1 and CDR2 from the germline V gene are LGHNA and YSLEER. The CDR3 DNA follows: TGCGCCAGCAGCCAGGACTGGGCCGATACGCAGTATTTT. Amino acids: CASSQDWADTQYF.

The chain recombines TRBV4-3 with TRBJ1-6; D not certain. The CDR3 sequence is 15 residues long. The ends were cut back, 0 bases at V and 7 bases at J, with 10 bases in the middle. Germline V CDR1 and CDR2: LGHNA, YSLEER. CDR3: CASSQDGSRNSPLHF. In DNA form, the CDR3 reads TGCGCCAGCAGCCAAGATGGGAGTAGAAATTCACCCCTCCACTTT.

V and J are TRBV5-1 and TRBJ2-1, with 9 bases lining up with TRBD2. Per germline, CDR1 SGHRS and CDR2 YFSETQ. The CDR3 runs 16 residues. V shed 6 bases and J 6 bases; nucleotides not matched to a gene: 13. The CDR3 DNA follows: TGCGCCAGCACACTAGCGAGCGGGGGGCGATCCAATGAGCAGTTCTTC. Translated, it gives CASTLASGGRSNEQFF.

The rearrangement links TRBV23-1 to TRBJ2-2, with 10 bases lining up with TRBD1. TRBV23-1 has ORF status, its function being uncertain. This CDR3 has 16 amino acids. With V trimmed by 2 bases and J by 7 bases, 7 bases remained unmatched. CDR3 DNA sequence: TGCGCCAGCAGTCAACCTGGGACAGGGGACGTCGGGGAGCTGTTTTTT. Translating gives CASSQPGTGDVGELFF.

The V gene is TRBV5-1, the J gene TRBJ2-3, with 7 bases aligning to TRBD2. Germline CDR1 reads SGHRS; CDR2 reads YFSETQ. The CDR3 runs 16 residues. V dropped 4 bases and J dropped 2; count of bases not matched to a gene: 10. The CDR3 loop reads CASSSPRGRATDTQYF. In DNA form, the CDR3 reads TGCGCCAGCAGCAGCCCGCGAGGGAGGGCCACAGATACGCAGTATTTT.

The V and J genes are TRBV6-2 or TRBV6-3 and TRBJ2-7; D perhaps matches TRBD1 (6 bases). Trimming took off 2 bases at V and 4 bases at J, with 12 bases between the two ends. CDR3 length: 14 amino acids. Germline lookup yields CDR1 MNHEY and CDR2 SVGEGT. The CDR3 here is CASSYTQDSYEQYF. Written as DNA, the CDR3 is TGTGCCAGCAGTTACACCCAGGACAGTTACGAGCAGTACTTC.

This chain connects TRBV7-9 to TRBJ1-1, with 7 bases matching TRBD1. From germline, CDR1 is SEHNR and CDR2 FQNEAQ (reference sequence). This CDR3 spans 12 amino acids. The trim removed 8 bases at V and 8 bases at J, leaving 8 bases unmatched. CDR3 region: CASSREDREAFF. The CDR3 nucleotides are TGTGCCAGCTCCCGTGAGGACAGGGAAGCTTTCTTT. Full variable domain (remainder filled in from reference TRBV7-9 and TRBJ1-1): DTGVSQNPRHKITKRGQNVTFRCDPISEHNRLYWYRQTLGQGPEFLTYFQNEAQLEKSRLLSDRFSAERPKGSFSTLEIQRTEQGDSAMYLCASSREDREAFFGQGTRLTVV.

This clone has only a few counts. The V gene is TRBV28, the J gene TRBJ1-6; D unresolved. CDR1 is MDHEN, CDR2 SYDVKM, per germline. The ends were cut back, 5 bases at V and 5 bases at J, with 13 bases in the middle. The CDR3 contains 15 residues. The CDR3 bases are TGTGCCAGCAGTCCCCCCCGCGGGAATAATTCACCCCTCCACTTT. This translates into CASSPPRGNNSPLHF.

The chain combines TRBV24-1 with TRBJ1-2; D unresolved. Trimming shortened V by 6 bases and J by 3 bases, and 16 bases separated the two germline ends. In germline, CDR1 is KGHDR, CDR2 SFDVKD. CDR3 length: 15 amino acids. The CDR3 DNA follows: TGTGCCACCAGTCGAGGGAAAGTTAGGGACTATGGCTACACCTTC. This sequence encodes CATSRGKVRDYGYTF.

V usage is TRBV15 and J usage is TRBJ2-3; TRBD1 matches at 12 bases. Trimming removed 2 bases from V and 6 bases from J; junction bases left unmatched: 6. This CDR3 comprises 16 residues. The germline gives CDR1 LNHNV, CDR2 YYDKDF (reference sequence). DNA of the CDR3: TGTGCCACCAGCAGACCCACGGGACAGGGGGCTGATACGCAGTATTTT. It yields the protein CATSRPTGQGADTQYF.

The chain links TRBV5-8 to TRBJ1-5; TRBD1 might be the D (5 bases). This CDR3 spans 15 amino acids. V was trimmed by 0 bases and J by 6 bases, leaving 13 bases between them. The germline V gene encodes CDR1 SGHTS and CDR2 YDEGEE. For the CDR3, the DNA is TGTGCCAGCAGCTTGGGACCCAGGGCGCGTCAGCCCCAGCATTTT. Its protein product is CASSLGPRARQPQHF.

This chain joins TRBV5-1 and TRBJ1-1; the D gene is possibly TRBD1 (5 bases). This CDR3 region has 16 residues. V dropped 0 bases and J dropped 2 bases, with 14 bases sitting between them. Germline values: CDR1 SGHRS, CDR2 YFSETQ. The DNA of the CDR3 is TGCGCCAGCAGCTTGGAACAGGCCATACGCAACACTGAAGCTTTCTTT. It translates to CASSLEQAIRNTEAFF. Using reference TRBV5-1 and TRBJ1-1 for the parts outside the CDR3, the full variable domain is KAGVTQTPRYLIKTRGQQVTLSCSPISGHRSVSWYQQTPGQGLQFLFEYFSETQRNKGNFPGRFSGRQFSNSRSEMNVSTLELGDSALYLCASSLEQAIRNTEAFFGQGTRLTVV.